What follows are 25 T cell receptor beta chains derived from one specimen sequenced in a study of T cells in Graves' hyperthyroidism and ophthalmopathy. Amplified TCR beta CDR3 regions came from RNA transcripts. The study used the HTBI primer set for a first-round RT-PCR of the TCR CDR3. Via MiXCR, TCRdb re-called the multiplex PCR reads, giving one row per CDR3 protein. The repertoire holds some 600,000 distinct CDR3 sequences, with more than 45% as singletons. The sequencing input was peripheral blood or thyroid tissue (not recorded which). Receptor source: a woman under 30 with Graves' hyperthyroidism.

This clonotype was seen many times. This chain links TRBV15 with TRBJ1-2, with 7 bases matching TRBD1. Germline lookup yields CDR1 LNHNV and CDR2 YYDKDF (reference sequence). V gave up 4 bases and J gave up 8 bases; unmatched junction bases: 7. The CDR3 consists of 13 residues. DNA for the CDR3: TGTGCCACCAGCAACTACAGGGGTGAAGGCTACACCTTC. Its translation is CATSNYRGEGYTF.

CDR3 in DNA: TGTGCCAGCAGCTCAGACTGGATTACCAGCGAGCAGTACTTC. It encodes CASSSDWITSEQYF. The rearrangement links TRBV7-8 to TRBJ2-7; no definite D call. The CDR3 length is 14 residues. Deletions cut 4 bases from V and 6 bases from J, with 16 bases between. In germline, CDR1 is SGHVS, CDR2 FQNEAQ.

The chain couples TRBV7-9 to TRBJ1-3; D call uncertain. The V end was cut by 8 bases, the J end by 2 bases, with 7 bases between. Germline CDR1 SEHNR, CDR2 FQNEAQ (reference sequence). This CDR3 is built from 12 residues. The CDR3 DNA reads as TGTGCCAGCCTTGTCCCTGGAAACACCATATATTTT. This gives the protein CASLVPGNTIYF.

In this sample, this clonotype turned up many times. The chain joins TRBV7-6 to TRBJ1-2; 8 bases are a match to TRBD1. The CDR3 covers 13 residues. The J segment lost 8 bases and the V segment lost 0 bases, leaving 2 bases of the junction unmatched. The germline V gene has CDR1 SGHVS and CDR2 FNYEAQ. The CDR3, as DNA: TGTGCCAGCAGCTTAGCGGACAGGGAAGGCTACACCTTC. Its protein product is CASSLADREGYTF. Combining the CDR3 with reference TRBV7-6 and TRBJ1-2 gives the whole variable domain GAGVSQSPRYKVTKRGQDVALRCDPISGHVSLYWYRQALGQGPEFLTYFNYEAQQDKSGLPNDRFSAERPEGSISTLTIQRTEQRDSAMYRCASSLADREGYTFGSGTRLTVV.

This clonotype was recorded once. A read error is possible here, since a much larger clone lies one base away. It is likely a read error, because the conserved phenylalanine at the end of the CDR3 is missing. The V call is TRBV2, the J call TRBJ1-1; TRBD1 is a possible D gene (5 bases). V lost 6 bases and J lost 6, with 14 bases in between. The CDR3 loop spans 13 amino acids. Germline V gives CDR1 SNHLY, CDR2 FYNNEI. The CDR3 DNA reads as TGTGCCAGCAGGCAGGGCTGGGTAGCTGAAGCTTTCCTT. Amino acid sequence: CASRQGWVAEAFL.

There are a few counts of this clonotype. The chain uses TRBV7-8 and TRBJ2-7; tentatively, D is TRBD2 (8 bases). Looked up from germline, CDR1 is SGHVS and CDR2 is FQNEAQ. V was pared by 5 bases and J by 3 bases, with 17 bases between. The CDR3 is made up of 15 amino acids. This chain's CDR3 is CASSAAGDRNYEQYF. The CDR3, as DNA: TGTGCCAGCAGCGCAGCGGGGGACAGAAACTACGAGCAGTACTTC.

This clonotype has more than one count but fewer than ten. J is TRBJ2-5 and V is TRBV7-9; no firm D call. The V gene's germline CDR1 is SEHNR and CDR2 FQNEAQ (reference sequence). The V and J ends lost 2 bases and 2 bases respectively, with 9 bases between them. The CDR3 has 14 amino acids. Written as DNA, the CDR3 is TGTGCCAGCAGCTTATTGCCCGAACAAGAGACCCAGTACTTC. Its protein product is CASSLLPEQETQYF.

This clonotype appeared a few times. The rearrangement links TRBV24-1 to TRBJ2-2; the match to TRBD1 covers 8 bases. Trimming cost V 7 bases and J 3 bases; bases outside gene matches: 3. In germline, CDR1 is KGHDR, CDR2 SFDVKD. The CDR3 totals 14 residues. The CDR3 region is CATRGQGYTGELFF. For the CDR3, the DNA is TGTGCCACCAGAGGACAGGGTTACACCGGGGAGCTGTTTTTT.

In its sample, this clonotype was seen once. This chain links TRBV19 with TRBJ2-2; D is ambiguous. The CDR3 length is 11 residues. The V end lost 8 bases, the J end lost 6 bases, and 7 bases lay between the germline ends. CDR1 and CDR2 from the germline V gene are LNHDA and SQIVND (reference sequence). CDR3 loop: CASWTPGELFF. For the CDR3, the DNA is TGTGCCAGTTGGACCCCCGGGGAGCTGTTTTTT.

This rearrangement joins TRBV7-2 to TRBJ1-2; 10 bases agree with TRBD1. With 5 bases clipped from V and 8 bases from J, the junction kept 8 bases outside the gene matches. The CDR3 contains 14 residues. The germline V gene encodes CDR1 SGHTA and CDR2 FQGNSA. The CDR3 sequence: CASSQAGQGLGYTF. The CDR3 bases are TGTGCCAGCAGCCAAGCGGGACAGGGGCTAGGCTACACCTTC.

The chain is built from TRBV20-1 and TRBJ1-6, with 8 bases identical to TRBD1. CDR3 length: 13 amino acids. Germline-derived CDR1 and CDR2 are DFQATT and SNEGSKA (reference sequence). The junction had 5 bases not matched to a gene; V was cut back by 3 bases and J by 10 bases. The CDR3 loop reads CSARQGAGSPLHF. CDR3 nucleotides: TGCAGTGCTAGGCAGGGGGCCGGGTCACCCCTCCACTTT.

This chain connects TRBV5-8 to TRBJ2-5; tentatively, D is TRBD2 (5 bases). From germline, CDR1 is SGHTS and CDR2 YDEGEE. This CDR3 contains 14 residues. V lost 4 bases and J 5 bases, leaving 15 bases between the germline ends. Here the CDR3 DNA reads TGTGCCAGCAGCGCCTGCGGGTGCGGGGAGACCCAGTACTTC. This encodes CASSACGCGETQYF. Full variable domain (outside the CDR3, taken from reference TRBV5-8 and TRBJ2-5): EAGVTQSPTHLIKTRGQQATLRCSPISGHTSVYWYQQALGLGLQFLLWYDEGEERNRGNFPPRFSGRQFPNYSSELNVNALELEDSALYLCASSACGCGETQYFGPGTRLLVL.

A word on this clonotype: The junction shows a germline mismatch at one end, possibly a read error. As DNA, the CDR3 is TGCGCCAGCAGCCAAGTAGGTCAGGGTTACTATGGCTACACCTTC. Translated: CASSQVGQGYYGYTF. The chain recombines TRBV7-9 with TRBJ1-2, with D maybe TRBD1 (5 bases). The CDR3 has 15 amino acids. From germline, CDR1 is SEHNR and CDR2 FQNEAQ (reference sequence).

This clonotype turned up a few times. The DNA for the CDR3 is TGTGCCAGTACCTGGGACAGGGTGTCCGGGGAGCTGTTTTTT. Encoded protein: CASTWDRVSGELFF. The gene calls are TRBV19 and TRBJ2-2, with TRBD1 matching over 9 bases. The CDR3 length is 14 residues. V shed 7 bases, J shed 6 bases, and the junction held 6 bases outside the gene matches. Germline V gene data show CDR1 as LNHDA and CDR2 as SQIVND (reference sequence).

This clonotype has at least ten counts. This sequence joins TRBV5-5 and TRBJ1-4; D is unclear. In germline, CDR1 is SGHKS, CDR2 YYEKEE (reference sequence). V lost 1 base to trimming and J lost 15 bases, with 16 bases between them. The CDR3 covers 13 residues. In DNA form, the CDR3 reads TGTGCCAGCAGCTTGCTTAGCGGAGACATAGTGTTTTTT. Translation: CASSLLSGDIVFF. The full variable domain, its missing parts supplied by reference TRBV5-5 and TRBJ1-4, is DAGVTQSPTHLIKTRGQQVTLRCSPISGHKSVSWYQQVLGQGPQFIFQYYEKEERGRGNFPDRFSARQFPNYSSELNVNALLLGDSALYLCASSLLSGDIVFFGSGTQLSVL.

V is TRBV7-2 and J is TRBJ1-5; 9 bases line up with TRBD1. V shed 5 bases and J 5 bases; nucleotides not matched to a gene: 4. This CDR3 spans 14 amino acids. Germline assignment: CDR1 SGHTA and CDR2 FQGNSA. The CDR3 loop reads CASSLQGAYQPQHF. CDR3 sequence (DNA): TGTGCCAGCAGCCTACAGGGGGCTTATCAGCCCCAGCATTTT. The full variable domain, with the rest looked up from reference TRBV7-2 and TRBJ1-5, is GAGVSQSPSNKVTEKGKDVELRCDPISGHTALYWYRQSLGQGLEFLIYFQGNSAPDKSGLPSDRFSAERTGGSVSTLTIQRTQQEDSAVYLCASSLQGAYQPQHFGDGTRLSIL.

This clonotype was counted many times. This chain links TRBV2 with TRBJ1-3, with no clear D. Trimming removed 10 bases at V and 0 bases at J, with 16 bases between. This CDR3 comprises 15 residues. Per germline, CDR1 SNHLY and CDR2 FYNNEI. CDR3 region: CATRFRTGSGNTIYF. CDR3 in DNA: TGTGCCACCAGGTTTAGGACGGGCTCTGGAAACACCATATATTTT.

The rearrangement uses TRBV6-1 and TRBJ2-7, with 9 nucleotides matching TRBD1. The J segment lost 5 bases and the V segment lost 6 bases, leaving 11 bases of the junction unmatched. Germline V gene lookup returns CDR1 MNHNS and CDR2 SASEGT. The CDR3 contains 15 residues. The CDR3 coding sequence is TGTGCCAGCAGAACCCTGGGACAGGGATTCCACGAGCAGTACTTC. It yields the protein CASRTLGQGFHEQYF.

The rearrangement uses TRBV7-3 and TRBJ1-1; no reliable D call. Between the trimmed V and J ends, which lost 5 bases and 0 bases, there was a span of 13 bases. There are 15 residues in the CDR3. Germline lookup yields CDR1 SGHTA and CDR2 FQGTGA. In nucleotides, the CDR3 is TGTGCCAGCAGCGGAGGACGGGGAGTGAACACTGAAGCTTTCTTT. Encoded protein: CASSGGRGVNTEAFF. Variable domain in full (rest from reference TRBV7-3 and TRBJ1-1): GAGVSQTPSNKVTEKGKYVELRCDPISGHTALYWYRQSLGQGPEFLIYFQGTGAADDSGLPNDRFFAVRPEGSVSTLKIQRTERGDSAVYLCASSGGRGVNTEAFFGQGTRLTVV.

The chain combines TRBV9 with TRBJ2-7; D is possibly TRBD2 (7 bases). CDR1 is SGDLS and CDR2 is YYNGEE in the germline V gene. Trimming took 3 bases from V and 0 from J, leaving 16 bases between them. This CDR3 region has 16 residues. The CDR3 bases are TGTGCCAGCAGCGGGGGGGGCGACAGGAGCTCCTACGAGCAGTACTTC. Amino acids: CASSGGGDRSSYEQYF. Variable domain in full (rest from reference TRBV9 and TRBJ2-7): DSGVTQTPKHLITATGQRVTLRCSPRSGDLSVYWYQQSLDQGLQFLIQYYNGEERAKGNILERFSAQQFPDLHSELNLSSLELGDSALYFCASSGGGDRSSYEQYFGPGTRLTVT.

There are many counts of this clonotype. V and J are TRBV29-1 and TRBJ1-2, with 7 nucleotides matching TRBD1. The CDR3 is made up of 15 amino acids. Germline trimming cut 6 bases from V and 5 bases from J; bases unmatched to any gene: 15. CDR1 and CDR2 from the germline V gene are SQVTM and ANQGSEA. This chain's CDR3 is CSVKPSGQWGYGYTF. DNA of the CDR3: TGCAGCGTCAAACCCTCGGGACAGTGGGGATATGGCTACACCTTC.

The rearrangement links TRBV7-9 to TRBJ2-5; 10 bases map to TRBD1. CDR3 length: 15 residues. The germline V gene has CDR1 SEHNR and CDR2 FQNEAQ (reference sequence). V shed 0 bases, J shed 5 bases, and the junction held 3 bases outside the gene matches. The CDR3, as DNA: TGTGCCAGCAGCTTAGCGCGGACAGGGGGGGAGACCCAGTACTTC. Translation gives CASSLARTGGETQYF.

V is TRBV6-1 and J is TRBJ1-2; 12 bases agree with TRBD1. Trimming cost V 8 bases and J 6 bases; bases outside gene matches: 4. This CDR3 spans 13 amino acids. CDR1 and CDR2 from the germline V gene are MNHNS and SASEGT. CDR3 sequence (DNA): TGTGCCAGCGGGACAGGGGGCATTGATGGCTACACCTTC. Protein sequence: CASGTGGIDGYTF.

The rearrangement links TRBV29-1 to TRBJ2-2, with no clear D. Per germline, CDR1 SQVTM and CDR2 ANQGSEA. V was clipped by 8 bases and J by 1 base, with 17 bases between them. This CDR3 has 15 residues. The CDR3 protein is CSSYILGRNTGELFF. DNA of the CDR3: TGCAGCAGTTACATCCTGGGCAGGAACACCGGGGAGCTGTTTTTT.

In the case of this clonotype: Being one base from a much bigger clone, this may be a read error. V gene TRBV10-3 combines with J gene TRBJ2-5; weak D call: TRBD1 (5 bases). The length of the CDR3 is 16 residues. V was trimmed by 3 bases and J by 7 bases, leaving 21 bases between them. In germline, CDR1 is ENHRY, CDR2 SYGVKD. In DNA form, the CDR3 reads TGTGCCATCAGTGATACGGATCGTCCAGGGCTTGGGACCCAGTACTTC. Translated: CAISDTDRPGLGTQYF.